These T cell receptor beta chains were read from a single sample in a study of TIL therapy for anti-PD-1-resistant metastatic lung cancer. Sequenced by immunoSEQ multiplex PCR; TCRdb stores in-frame clones only, minus some. The sample shows approximately 45,000 clones, around 80% of them seen only once. The sample in question was blood, obtained at baseline. These receptors all stem from a man between 65 and 79 years old with non-small cell lung cancer. The CDR3 runs from the conserved cysteine through the conserved F or W. D genes are given only for firm matches. The listing skips clone size in some rows; elsewhere it reads once, few, many or a size class.

size	D	V	J	CDR3	DNA
NA	TRBD1	TRBV9	TRBJ1-2	CASSATGGPYGYTF	TGTGCCAGCAGCGCCACAGGGGGCCCTTATGGCTACACCTTC
NA	TRBD1	TRBV19	TRBJ2-5	CASTRTGAKTQYF	TGTGCCAGTACCCGCACAGGGGCAAAGACCCAGTACTTC
NA	NA	TRBV6-1	TRBJ2-5	CASREGGWETQYF	TGTGCCAGCAGGGAGGGGGGCTGGGAGACCCAGTACTTC
NA	TRBD1	TRBV19	TRBJ1-1	CATHRGDTEAFF	TGTGCCACCCACAGGGGAGACACTGAAGCTTTCTTT
NA	TRBD2	TRBV6-6	TRBJ2-7	CASSYFQLAGAGEQYF	TGTGCCAGCAGTTACTTCCAACTAGCGGGAGCTGGGGAGCAGTACTTC
NA	NA	TRBV7-8	TRBJ2-5	CASSPSEAPQETQYF	TGTGCCAGCAGCCCTTCCGAGGCCCCGCAAGAGACCCAGTACTTC
NA	TRBD1	TRBV28	TRBJ2-7	CASSFVDRDYEQYF	TGTGCCAGCAGTTTCGTAGACAGGGACTACGAGCAGTACTTC
NA	NA	TRBV6-1	TRBJ2-5	CASSESRYGLLETQYF	TGTGCCAGCAGTGAATCTAGGTACGGGCTGCTCGAGACCCAGTACTTC
once	TRBD1	TRBV7-2	TRBJ2-5	CASSSPGGAETQYF	TGTGCCAGCAGCTCCCCAGGGGGCGCAGAGACCCAGTACTTC
NA	TRBD1	TRBV7-8	TRBJ2-3	CASSWTGPTDTQYF	TGTGCCAGCAGTTGGACAGGACCCACAGATACGCAGTATTTT
NA	TRBD1	TRBV2	TRBJ2-7	CASSETGDYEQYF	TGTGCCAGCAGTGAGACAGGGGACTACGAGCAGTACTTC
NA	TRBD1	TRBV5-6	TRBJ1-6	CASSLGTGSYNSPLHF	TGTGCCAGCAGCTTGGGGACAGGGTCGTATAATTCACCCCTCCACTTT
NA	NA	TRBV18	TRBJ2-5	CASLRERAAEETQYF	TGTGCCAGCCTCCGGGAGAGGGCCGCGGAGGAGACCCAGTACTTC
NA	TRBD1	TRBV5-8	TRBJ1-4	CASRATGGSEKLFF	TGTGCCAGCAGGGCCACAGGGGGGAGTGAAAAACTGTTTTTT
NA	NA	TRBV9	TRBJ1-2	CASSTSRGNYGYTF	TGTGCCAGCAGCACTAGCAGGGGAAACTATGGCTACACCTTC
NA	NA	TRBV7-9	TRBJ1-4	CASSSLGATNEKLFF	TGTGCCAGCAGCTCCTTGGGGGCAACTAATGAAAAACTGTTTTTT